Shown below are 14 T cell receptor beta chains from a single sample sequenced in a study of beta chain features in type 1 diabetes. These receptors' targets are unknown. TCRB transcripts that were expressed got sequenced, as all of the isolated RNA had been reverse transcribed. Clones were sequenced by immunoSEQ multiplex PCR, and TCRdb holds only the in-frame ones, with some missing. This table has some 350,000 clones, less than 15% appearing once. Study-wide results and limits: When Type 1 diabetes patients were examined, their TCRB CDR3s proved moderately but significantly shorter in all four CD4+ subsets.

Sequencing was done on a sample of naive CD4+ T cells from blood. These receptors all stem from a woman aged 18-30 years with type 1 diabetes.

A few counts support this clone. The rearrangement links TRBV4-1 to TRBJ2-1, with 12 bases identical to TRBD2. Germline CDR1 MGHRA, CDR2 YSYEKL. V lost 3 bases and J lost 10; bases outside the gene matches: 16. The CDR3 is 18 residues long. CDR3 nucleotide sequence: TGCGCCAGCAGCCACCCGCGAGGGGGACTAGCGGGTTTGACGGAGCAGTTCTTC. Translated, it gives CASSHPRGGLAGLTEQFF.

The chain joins TRBV18 to TRBJ2-1; D call uncertain. CDR1 is KGHSH and CDR2 is LQKENI in the germline V gene. V gave up 3 bases and J gave up 0 bases, with 12 bases separating them. The CDR3 is 16 residues long. CDR3 region: CASSPSFDSSYNEQFF. DNA for the CDR3: TGTGCCAGCTCACCTTCTTTCGATAGCTCCTACAATGAGCAGTTCTTC.

The chain has TRBV5-1 and TRBJ2-1, with 12 nucleotides matching TRBD2. Unmatched junction bases numbered 9, after V lost 5 bases and J lost 9 bases. Germline V gives CDR1 SGHRS, CDR2 YFSETQ. CDR3 length: 15 residues. CDR3 amino acids: CASSYLAGGPGEQFF. DNA of the CDR3: TGCGCCAGCAGTTACCTAGCGGGAGGGCCAGGTGAGCAGTTCTTC. The full variable domain, completed using reference TRBV5-1 and TRBJ2-1, is KAGVTQTPRYLIKTRGQQVTLSCSPISGHRSVSWYQQTPGQGLQFLFEYFSETQRNKGNFPGRFSGRQFSNSRSEMNVSTLELGDSALYLCASSYLAGGPGEQFFGPGTRLTVL.

The rearrangement uses TRBV2 and TRBJ2-7, with 12 bases that match TRBD2. Germline V CDR1 and CDR2: SNHLY, FYNNEI. The CDR3 length is 13 residues. The V segment lost 8 bases and the J segment 4 bases; nucleotides outside the gene matches: 3. DNA for the CDR3: TGTGCCAGCGGCGGGACTAGCGGGTACGAGCAGTACTTC. Its protein product is CASGGTSGYEQYF.

The chain has TRBV6-5 and TRBJ1-5, with D tentatively TRBD1 (6 bases). Germline V CDR1 and CDR2: MNHEY, SVGAGI. Trimming cost V 5 bases and J 7 bases, with 15 bases left between them. The CDR3 runs to 14 residues. The CDR3 DNA is TGTGCCAGCAGTAAAACAGGGTATGGCCAGCCCCAGCATTTT. This sequence encodes CASSKTGYGQPQHF.

On this clone: One junction end disagrees with the germline gene, perhaps due to a read error. The V call is TRBV11-1, the J call TRBJ2-2, with 11 bases that match TRBD2. The CDR3 runs 16 residues. The germline V gene has CDR1 SGHAT and CDR2 FQDESV (reference sequence). The CDR3 protein is CASSLIAGGNAGELFF. CDR3 DNA: TGTGCCAGCAGCTTGATAGCGGGAGGGAACGCCGGGGAGCTGTTTTTT.

This clone appeared a few times. The chain uses TRBV9 and TRBJ2-5; 11 bases are a match to TRBD1. CDR3 length equals 15 residues. CDR1 SGDLS and CDR2 YYNGEE come from the germline V gene. After removal of 3 bases from V and 13 bases from J, the junction contained 14 bases not matched to a gene. The CDR3 DNA sequence: TGTGCCAGCAGCGCCACCGACAGGACAGGGGGCGCCCCGTACTTC. It codes for CASSATDRTGGAPYF.

The genes are TRBV27 and TRBJ1-2, with D perhaps TRBD1 (5 bases). Germline-derived CDR1 and CDR2 are MNHEY and SMNVEV (reference sequence). The length of the CDR3 is 15 residues. V shed 3 bases and J shed 8 bases, with 19 bases lying between them. The CDR3 DNA is TGTGCCAGCAGTTTTGGGCAGGGCCCCATGAAAGGCTACACCTTC. Translation gives CASSFGQGPMKGYTF.

V and J are TRBV25-1 and TRBJ2-5; D is uncertain. The V gene lost 6 bases and the J gene lost 2 bases, with 4 bases spanning the gap. Germline V gene lookup returns CDR1 MGHDK and CDR2 SYGVNS. This CDR3 region has 11 residues. CDR3 coding DNA: TGTGCCAGCAGCCGGCAAGAGACCCAGTACTTC. It specifies CASSRQETQYF.

The CDR3, as DNA: TGCAGCGTTACCCCCCAGGGCGCTGGCTACACCTTC. It specifies CSVTPQGAGYTF. V is TRBV29-1 and J is TRBJ1-2, with D possibly matching TRBD1 (5 bases). The germline gives CDR1 SQVTM, CDR2 ANQGSEA. Between the trimmed V and J ends, which lost 5 bases and 7 bases, there was a span of 14 bases. This CDR3 is 12 amino acids long.

The chain is built from TRBV14 and TRBJ2-1; D gene uncertain. The CDR3 length is 16 residues. Trimming pared 0 bases from V and 8 bases from J, leaving 17 bases between. Germline V lookup: CDR1 SGHDN, CDR2 FVKESK. CDR3 protein: CASSQDFAGSGYEQFF. DNA of the CDR3: TGTGCCAGCAGCCAAGATTTTGCTGGGTCCGGGTATGAGCAGTTCTTC.

The V and J genes are TRBV18 and TRBJ1-2; weak D call: TRBD1 (6 bases). The CDR3 contains 14 residues. Germline CDR1 KGHSH, CDR2 LQKENI. V dropped 5 bases and J dropped 1 base, with 11 bases sitting between them. The CDR3: CASSAMDSNYGYTF. CDR3 nucleotides: TGTGCCAGCTCAGCAATGGACAGTAACTATGGCTACACCTTC.

This sequence joins TRBV29-1 and TRBJ2-1; 15 bases are shared with TRBD2. V shed 3 bases, J shed 12 bases, and the junction held 12 bases outside the gene matches. The CDR3 consists of 16 residues. Per the germline V gene, CDR1 is SQVTM and CDR2 is ANQGSEA. DNA for the CDR3: TGCAGCGTTGATGAAGGGACTAGCGGGAGGAACCCCGGGCAGTTCTTC. It is translated as CSVDEGTSGRNPGQFF.

CDR3 amino acids: CASSLYEGSGAFF. Written as DNA, the CDR3 is TGTGCCAGCAGCTTATACGAAGGGAGTGGAGCTTTCTTT. This rearrangement joins TRBV7-3 to TRBJ1-1; D call uncertain. There are 13 residues in the CDR3. Trimming took 2 bases from V and 10 from J, leaving 14 bases between them. CDR1 and CDR2 (germline): SGHTA, FQGTGA.